This entry lists 18 T cell receptor beta chains sequenced from one sample in a study of blood T cell repertoires in COVID-19. Produced via immunoSEQ multiplex PCR; TCRdb's table is partial and in-frame only. In the table there are approximately 110,000 clones, less than 75% of which are singletons. The sequencing sample was made of peripheral blood. Every receptor here comes from a human donor with acute or convalescent COVID-19. The donor label of this sample is uncertain.

This chain uses TRBV5-3 with TRBJ1-2; possible D gene TRBD1, 5 bases. TRBV5-3 qualifies as an ORF whose function is uncertain. Trimming took 0 bases from V and 3 from J, leaving 24 bases between them. The CDR3 extends over 19 amino acids. The CDR3 DNA is TGTGCCAGAAGCTTGGACCAGCCCTGCGGGGGATGTAGGGACTATGGCTACACCTTC. Its translation: CARSLDQPCGGCRDYGYTF.

The rearrangement uses TRBV7-9 and TRBJ2-1, with D possibly TRBD1 on 5 matching bases. The CDR3 runs 13 residues. Germline CDR1 and CDR2: SEHNR and FQNEAQ (reference sequence). V was shortened by 5 bases and J by 8 bases, with 13 bases between the two germline ends. As DNA, the CDR3 is TGTGCCAGCAGCCCAAGCAGGGCGGATGAGCAGTTCTTC. Translated, it gives CASSPSRADEQFF.

The chain employs TRBV5-4 and TRBJ1-2, with D perhaps matching TRBD1 (6 bases). The CDR3 has 16 residues. Trimming left V 4 bases short and J 2 bases short, with 18 bases between. Germline CDR1 is SGHNT and CDR2 is YYREEE (reference sequence). The CDR3 sequence is CASSGRKVQGNYGYTF. DNA for the CDR3: TGTGCCAGCAGCGGCCGGAAGGTCCAGGGGAACTATGGCTACACCTTC. Full variable domain (rest looked up from reference TRBV5-4 and TRBJ1-2): ETGVTQSPTHLIKTRGQQVTLRCSSQSGHNTVSWYQQALGQGPQFIFQYYREEENGRGNFPPRFSGLQFPNYSSELNVNALELDDSALYLCASSGRKVQGNYGYTFGSGTRLTVV.

The J gene is TRBJ1-4, the V gene TRBV2; D unclear. The germline CDR1 and CDR2 sequences are SNHLY and FYNNEI. V gave up 7 bases and J gave up 7 bases, with 16 bases separating them. The length of the CDR3 is 14 residues. CDR3 sequence reads: CASTVASFTEKLFF. DNA of the CDR3: TGTGCCAGCACGGTTGCGTCGTTTACTGAAAAACTGTTTTTT.

Notes on this clone: The same CDR3 can be traced to other DNA sequences in this sample. As DNA, the CDR3 is TGTGCCAGCAGCCAAGCAGGAATGAACACTGAAGCTTTCTTT. It specifies CASSQAGMNTEAFF. The chain couples TRBV14 to TRBJ1-1; D ambiguous. The CDR3 contains 14 residues. Germline V CDR1 and CDR2: SGHDN, FVKESK. V dropped 1 base and J dropped 0 bases, with 6 bases sitting between them.

In its sample, this clone was seen a few times. J is TRBJ2-1 and V is TRBV29-1; D perhaps matches TRBD2 (6 bases). Germline V gene sequence: CDR1 SQVTM, CDR2 ANQGSEA. The CDR3 is 13 amino acids. V was shortened by 7 bases and J by 0 bases, with 10 bases between the two germline ends. The CDR3, as DNA: TGCAGCGCCCGGGACTTCTCCTACAATGAGCAGTTCTTC. Its translation is CSARDFSYNEQFF.

The chain employs TRBV6-5 and TRBJ2-4; the D gene is possibly TRBD2 (6 bases). Trimming cost V 6 bases and J 7 bases, with 13 bases left between them. Per the germline V gene, CDR1 is MNHEY and CDR2 is SVGAGI. This CDR3 has 13 amino acids. CDR3 nucleotides: TGTGCCAGCAGAGCCCGGGGGAACAACATTCAGTACTTC. Its translation is CASRARGNNIQYF.

The chain employs TRBV7-2 and TRBJ2-7, with 12 bases matching TRBD2. With 0 bases clipped from V and 7 bases from J, the junction kept 7 bases outside the gene matches. The CDR3 loop spans 16 amino acids. Germline V gene data show CDR1 as SGHTA and CDR2 as FQGNSA. CDR3 sequence: CASSLASTSGGLEQYF. Here the CDR3 DNA reads TGTGCCAGCAGCTTAGCGTCGACTAGCGGGGGTTTGGAGCAGTACTTC. The whole variable domain, remainder taken from reference TRBV7-2 and TRBJ2-7, is GAGVSQSPSNKVTEKGKDVELRCDPISGHTALYWYRQSLGQGLEFLIYFQGNSAPDKSGLPSDRFSAERTGGSVSTLTIQRTQQEDSAVYLCASSLASTSGGLEQYFGPGTRLTVT.

The rearrangement links TRBV5-4 to TRBJ1-1, with D unresolved. This CDR3 region has 13 residues. Germline CDR1 SGHNT, CDR2 YYREEE (reference sequence). The V gene lost 5 bases and the J gene lost 0 bases, with 8 bases spanning the gap. In DNA, the CDR3 is TGTGCCAGCAGGGGCGGGATGAACACTGAAGCTTTCTTT. Amino acids: CASRGGMNTEAFF.

The gene calls are TRBV6-1 and TRBJ2-3; 9 nucleotides match TRBD2. In germline, CDR1 is MNHNS, CDR2 SASEGT. This CDR3 is 17 amino acids long. With V trimmed by 2 bases and J by 4 bases, 10 bases remained unmatched. The DNA for the CDR3 is TGTGCCAGCAGTGAAATTCTAGCGGGGTCTAGCGCAGATACGCAGTATTTT. Protein product: CASSEILAGSSADTQYF.

V gene TRBV6-1 combines with J gene TRBJ2-3, with 9 bases matching TRBD1. The J segment lost 3 bases and the V segment lost 3 bases, leaving 4 bases of the junction unmatched. Germline V gives CDR1 MNHNS, CDR2 SASEGT. The CDR3 spans 15 residues. CDR3 region: CASSDTGTGTDTQYF. CDR3 nucleotides: TGTGCCAGCAGTGATACCGGGACAGGGACAGATACGCAGTATTTT.

The chain combines TRBV11-2 with TRBJ2-2; tentatively, D is TRBD1 (5 bases). Trimming removed 1 base at V and 4 bases at J, with 7 bases between. CDR1 and CDR2 from the germline V gene are SGHAT and FQNNGV. CDR3 size: 14 residues. The CDR3 coding sequence is TGTGCCAGCAGCTTAGGGCAGGGCACCGGGGAGCTGTTTTTT. This gives the protein CASSLGQGTGELFF.

This clone was picked up a small number of times. V is TRBV9 and J is TRBJ1-6; the D gene is possibly TRBD1 (6 bases). Germline V gene data show CDR1 as SGDLS and CDR2 as YYNGEE. This CDR3 has 14 amino acids. The V end was cut by 4 bases, the J end by 7 bases, with 12 bases between. The CDR3 loop is CASSPQGWNSPLHF. The CDR3 nucleotides are TGTGCCAGCAGCCCACAGGGTTGGAATTCACCCCTCCACTTT.

The genes are TRBV4-1 and TRBJ2-4; the match to TRBD1 covers 10 bases. V dropped 0 bases and J dropped 0; count of bases not matched to a gene: 8. The CDR3 runs 19 residues. Germline CDR1 MGHRA, CDR2 YSYEKL. Written as DNA, the CDR3 is TGCGCCAGCAGCCAAGATTTACCCGGGACAGGGGTAGCCAAAAACATTCAGTACTTC. Its protein is CASSQDLPGTGVAKNIQYF.

The V call is TRBV10-3, the J call TRBJ1-2, with D possibly matching TRBD1 (5 bases). The V gene's germline CDR1 is ENHRY and CDR2 SYGVKD. The CDR3 consists of 16 residues. V was shortened by 0 bases and J by 3 bases, with 14 bases between the two germline ends. The CDR3 sequence is CAISESGQPVHYGYTF. The DNA of the CDR3 is TGTGCCATCAGTGAGTCGGGGCAGCCCGTGCACTATGGCTACACCTTC.

This sequence joins TRBV7-9 and TRBJ1-4; maybe TRBD1 (5 bases). Germline CDR1 reads SEHNR; CDR2 reads FQNEAQ (reference sequence). The V and J ends lost 5 bases and 7 bases respectively, with 20 bases between them. The CDR3 sequence is 16 residues long. CDR3 sequence (DNA): TGTGCCAGCAGCCTGGGGGGGACCACAGGCGGTGAAAAACTGTTTTTT. Translation: CASSLGGTTGGEKLFF.

The gene calls are TRBV30 and TRBJ2-2; D call uncertain. Trimming took 0 bases from V and 2 from J, leaving 13 bases between them. Germline values: CDR1 GTSNPN, CDR2 SVGIG (reference sequence). The CDR3 loop spans 16 amino acids. The CDR3 region is CAWSVGLTANTGELFF. The CDR3 DNA is TGTGCCTGGAGTGTGGGCCTAACGGCTAACACCGGGGAGCTGTTTTTT.

The V call is TRBV6-5, the J call TRBJ2-2; TRBD2 matches 7 bases. The CDR3 contains 15 residues. Germline V gives CDR1 MNHEY, CDR2 SVGAGI. The J segment lost 6 bases and the V segment lost 6 bases, leaving 10 bases of the junction unmatched. The CDR3 region has the DNA TGTGCCAGCAGAAAGGCCCCGGGGGGTGCCGGGGAGCTGTTTTTT. This encodes CASRKAPGGAGELFF.